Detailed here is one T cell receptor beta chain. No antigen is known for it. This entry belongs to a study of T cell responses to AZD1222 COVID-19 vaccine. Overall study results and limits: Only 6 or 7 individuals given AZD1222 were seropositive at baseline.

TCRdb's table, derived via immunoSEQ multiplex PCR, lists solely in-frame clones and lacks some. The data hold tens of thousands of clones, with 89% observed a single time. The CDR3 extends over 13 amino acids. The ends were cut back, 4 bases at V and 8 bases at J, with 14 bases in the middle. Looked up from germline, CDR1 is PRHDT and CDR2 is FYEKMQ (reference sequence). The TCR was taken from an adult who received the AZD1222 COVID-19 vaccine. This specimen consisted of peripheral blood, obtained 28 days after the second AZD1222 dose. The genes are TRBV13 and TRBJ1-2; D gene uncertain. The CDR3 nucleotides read TGTGCCAGCAGCTCCCGGCCAACGGCCGGCTACACCTTC. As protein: CASSSRPTAGYTF.